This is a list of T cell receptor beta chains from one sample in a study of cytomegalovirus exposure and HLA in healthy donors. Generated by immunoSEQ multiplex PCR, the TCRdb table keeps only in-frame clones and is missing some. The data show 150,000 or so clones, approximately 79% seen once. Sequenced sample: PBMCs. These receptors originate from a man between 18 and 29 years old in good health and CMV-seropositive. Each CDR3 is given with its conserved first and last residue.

CDR3: CASSYGSNDGYTF
V: TRBV6-6

CDR3: CASTAQGVGVYEQYF
V: TRBV5-1

CDR3: CASRLYRDRLYQETQYF
V: TRBV12-2

CDR3: CATSLLRGTEAFF
V: TRBV15

CDR3: CASSEAQHYTDTQYF
V: TRBV6-1

CDR3: CASSSYTGITTQGVNSPLHF
V: TRBV5-4

CDR3: CASSIAEGRNYEQYF
V: TRBV19

CDR3: CASSSGKANSPLHF
V: TRBV7-9

CDR3: CASSHLSGDGNTIYF
V: TRBV4-3

CDR3: CSVYRGTNTEAFF
V: TRBV29-1

CDR3: CASRFRGPSYEQYF
V: TRBV28

CDR3: CASSLGGASGISNEQFF
V: TRBV28

CDR3: CAISGSRRTGKEDRGEQYF
V: TRBV10-3

CDR3: CASTLRAGGAANEQYF
V: TRBV4-1